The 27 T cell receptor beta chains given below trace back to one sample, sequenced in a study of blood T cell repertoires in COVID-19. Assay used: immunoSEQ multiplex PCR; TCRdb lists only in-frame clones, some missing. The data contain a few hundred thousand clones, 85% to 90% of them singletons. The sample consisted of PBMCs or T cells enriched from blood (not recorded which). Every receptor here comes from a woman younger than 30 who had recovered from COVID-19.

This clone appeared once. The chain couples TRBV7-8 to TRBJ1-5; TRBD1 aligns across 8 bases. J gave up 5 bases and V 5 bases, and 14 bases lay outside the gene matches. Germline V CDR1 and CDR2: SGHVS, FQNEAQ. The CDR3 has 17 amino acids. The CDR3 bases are TGTGCCAGCAGCGCCAAGTATTATCAGACAGGGGATCAGCCCCAGCATTTT. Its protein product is CASSAKYYQTGDQPQHF.

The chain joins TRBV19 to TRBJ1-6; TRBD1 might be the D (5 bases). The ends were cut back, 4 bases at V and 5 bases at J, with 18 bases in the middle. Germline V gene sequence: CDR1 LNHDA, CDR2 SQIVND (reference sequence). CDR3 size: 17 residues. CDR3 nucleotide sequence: TGTGCCAGTAGTACCAAGACAGTTGGGGCCAATAATTCACCCCTCCACTTT. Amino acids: CASSTKTVGANNSPLHF.

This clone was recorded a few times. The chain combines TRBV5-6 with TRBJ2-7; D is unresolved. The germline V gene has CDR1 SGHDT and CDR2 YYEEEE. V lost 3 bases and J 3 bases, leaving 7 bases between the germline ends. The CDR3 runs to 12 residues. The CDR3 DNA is TGTGCCAGCAGCTCCGTGTTCTACGAGCAGTACTTC. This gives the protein CASSSVFYEQYF.

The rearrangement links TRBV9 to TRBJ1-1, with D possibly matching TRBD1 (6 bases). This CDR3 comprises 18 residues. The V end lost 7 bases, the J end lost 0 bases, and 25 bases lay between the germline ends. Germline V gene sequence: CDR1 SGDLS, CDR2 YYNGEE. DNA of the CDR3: TGTGCCAGCTCACATAACCCCTCGACAGGAACCATGAACACTGAAGCTTTCTTT. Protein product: CASSHNPSTGTMNTEAFF.

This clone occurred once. The CDR3 region is CASSGPGQEESYTF. The CDR3 nucleotides read TGTGCCAGCAGTGGACCGGGACAGGAGGAGAGCTACACCTTC. V and J are TRBV28 and TRBJ1-2, with 8 bases aligning to TRBD1. Per the germline V gene, CDR1 is MDHEN and CDR2 is SYDVKM. With V trimmed by 5 bases and J by 9 bases, 11 bases remained unmatched. The CDR3 extends over 14 amino acids.

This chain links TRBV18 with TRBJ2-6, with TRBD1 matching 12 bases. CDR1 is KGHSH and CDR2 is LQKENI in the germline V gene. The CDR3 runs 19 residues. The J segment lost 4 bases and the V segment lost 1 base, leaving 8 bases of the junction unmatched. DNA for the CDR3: TGTGCCAGCTCACCACTTACCGGGACAGGGGGCGCAGGGGCCAACGTCCTGACTTTC. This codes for CASSPLTGTGGAGANVLTF.

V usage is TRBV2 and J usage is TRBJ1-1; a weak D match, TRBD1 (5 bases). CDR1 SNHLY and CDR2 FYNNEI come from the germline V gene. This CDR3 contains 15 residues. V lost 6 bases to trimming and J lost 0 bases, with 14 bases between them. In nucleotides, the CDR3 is TGTGCCAGCAGGACTCCCGGGACTGTGAACACTGAAGCTTTCTTT. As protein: CASRTPGTVNTEAFF.

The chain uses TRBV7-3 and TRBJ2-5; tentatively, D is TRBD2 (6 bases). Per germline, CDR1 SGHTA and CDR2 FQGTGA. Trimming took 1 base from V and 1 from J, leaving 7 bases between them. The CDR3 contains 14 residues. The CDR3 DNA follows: TGTGCCAGCAGCTTAAATAGCGGCCAAGAGACCCAGTACTTC. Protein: CASSLNSGQETQYF.

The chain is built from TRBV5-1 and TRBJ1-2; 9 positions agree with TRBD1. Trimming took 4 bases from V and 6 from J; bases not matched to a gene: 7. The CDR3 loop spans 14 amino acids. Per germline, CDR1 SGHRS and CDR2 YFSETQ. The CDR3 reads CASSLGTGQNGYTF. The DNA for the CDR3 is TGCGCCAGCAGCCTTGGGACAGGGCAAAATGGCTACACCTTC.

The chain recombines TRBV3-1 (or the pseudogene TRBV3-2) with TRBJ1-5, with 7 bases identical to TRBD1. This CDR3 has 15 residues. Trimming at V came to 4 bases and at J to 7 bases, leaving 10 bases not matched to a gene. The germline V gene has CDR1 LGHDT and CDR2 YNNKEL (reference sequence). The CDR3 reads CASSPGYRGGQPQHF. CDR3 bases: TGTGCCAGCAGCCCCGGATACAGGGGTGGACAGCCCCAGCATTTT.

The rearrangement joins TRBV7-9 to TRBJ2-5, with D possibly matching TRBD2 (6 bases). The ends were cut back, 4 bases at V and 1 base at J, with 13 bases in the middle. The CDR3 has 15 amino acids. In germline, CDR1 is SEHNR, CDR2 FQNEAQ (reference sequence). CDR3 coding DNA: TGTGCCAGCAGCTCGTTACGGGGGACCCAAGAGACCCAGTACTTC. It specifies CASSSLRGTQETQYF.

The CDR3 nucleotides are TGTGCCAGCAGCGCGGACAGGGGTGGAACTGAAGCTTTCTTT. Translated: CASSADRGGTEAFF. The chain has TRBV21-1 and TRBJ1-1; the DNA was not used to check the table's D call, TRBD1. TRBV21-1 is a pseudogene. The CDR3 has 14 amino acids.

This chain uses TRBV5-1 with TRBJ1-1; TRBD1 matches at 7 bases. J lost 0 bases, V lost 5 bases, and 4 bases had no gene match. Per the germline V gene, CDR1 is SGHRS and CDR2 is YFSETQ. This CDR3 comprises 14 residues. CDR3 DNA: TGCGCCAGCAGTTACGGGACAGTGAACACTGAAGCTTTCTTT. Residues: CASSYGTVNTEAFF. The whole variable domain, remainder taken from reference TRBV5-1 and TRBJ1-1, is KAGVTQTPRYLIKTRGQQVTLSCSPISGHRSVSWYQQTPGQGLQFLFEYFSETQRNKGNFPGRFSGRQFSNSRSEMNVSTLELGDSALYLCASSYGTVNTEAFFGQGTRLTVV.

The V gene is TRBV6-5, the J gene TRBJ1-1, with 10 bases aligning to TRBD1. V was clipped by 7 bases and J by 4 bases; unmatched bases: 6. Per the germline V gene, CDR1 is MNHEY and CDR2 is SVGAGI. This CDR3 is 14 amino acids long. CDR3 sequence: CASNLRTGGTEAFF. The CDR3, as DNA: TGTGCCAGCAACCTTAGGACAGGGGGCACTGAAGCTTTCTTT.

The CDR3 DNA follows: TGTGCCAGCAGTACAGGGTTAAACACCATATATTTT. Translated, it gives CASSTGLNTIYF. The rearrangement links TRBV28 to TRBJ1-3; maybe TRBD1 (6 bases). CDR1 MDHEN and CDR2 SYDVKM come from the germline V gene. V was cut by 5 bases and J by 6 bases, with 8 bases left in between. This CDR3 spans 12 amino acids.

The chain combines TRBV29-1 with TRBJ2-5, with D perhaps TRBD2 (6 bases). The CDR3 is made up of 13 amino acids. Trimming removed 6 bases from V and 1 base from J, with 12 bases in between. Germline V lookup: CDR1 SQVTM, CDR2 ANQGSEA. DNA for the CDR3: TGCAGCGTCGGTGGAGGGGTCCAAGAGACCCAGTACTTC. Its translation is CSVGGGVQETQYF.

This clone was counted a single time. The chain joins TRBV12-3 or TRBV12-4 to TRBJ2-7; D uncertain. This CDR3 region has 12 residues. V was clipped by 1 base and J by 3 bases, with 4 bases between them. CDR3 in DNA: TGTGCCAGCAGTTTAGTCAGCTACGAGCAGTACTTC. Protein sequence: CASSLVSYEQYF.

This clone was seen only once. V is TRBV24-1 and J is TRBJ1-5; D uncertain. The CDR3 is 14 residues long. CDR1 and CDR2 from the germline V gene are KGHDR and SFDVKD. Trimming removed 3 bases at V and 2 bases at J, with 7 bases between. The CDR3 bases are TGTGCCACCAGTGATCGGGATGGCAATCAGCCCCAGCATTTT. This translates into CATSDRDGNQPQHF.

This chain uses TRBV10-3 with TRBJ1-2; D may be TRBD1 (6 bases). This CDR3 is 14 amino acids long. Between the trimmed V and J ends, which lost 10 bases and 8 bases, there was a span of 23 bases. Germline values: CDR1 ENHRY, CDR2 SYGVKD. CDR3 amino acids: CARSQTGRVDGYTF. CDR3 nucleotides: TGTGCCAGGTCACAAACAGGGAGGGTTGACGGCTACACCTTC.

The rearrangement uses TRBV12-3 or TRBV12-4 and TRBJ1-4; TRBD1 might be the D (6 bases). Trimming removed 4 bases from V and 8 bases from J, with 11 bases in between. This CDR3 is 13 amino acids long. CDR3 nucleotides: TGTGCCAGCAGTTGGGCAGGGGAAGAAAAACTGTTTTTT. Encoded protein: CASSWAGEEKLFF.

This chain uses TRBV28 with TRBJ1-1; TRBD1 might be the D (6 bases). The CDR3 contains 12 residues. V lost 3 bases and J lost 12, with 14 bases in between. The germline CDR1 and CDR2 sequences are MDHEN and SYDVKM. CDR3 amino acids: CASSLLEGGTFF. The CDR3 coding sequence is TGTGCCAGCAGTTTGCTGGAGGGGGGGACTTTCTTT.

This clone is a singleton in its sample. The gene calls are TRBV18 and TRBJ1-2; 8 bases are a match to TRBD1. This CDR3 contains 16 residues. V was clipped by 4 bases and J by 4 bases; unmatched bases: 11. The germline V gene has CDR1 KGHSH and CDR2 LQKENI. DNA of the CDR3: TGTGCCAGCTCACGGGAAACTTCGGACAGGGTCTATGGCTACACCTTC. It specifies CASSRETSDRVYGYTF.

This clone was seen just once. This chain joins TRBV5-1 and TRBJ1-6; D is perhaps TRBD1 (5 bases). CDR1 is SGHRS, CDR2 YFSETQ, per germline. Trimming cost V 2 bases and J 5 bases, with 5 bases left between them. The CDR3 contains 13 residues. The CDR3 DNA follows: TGCGCCAGCAGCTTACAGGATAATTCACCCCTCCACTTT. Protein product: CASSLQDNSPLHF.

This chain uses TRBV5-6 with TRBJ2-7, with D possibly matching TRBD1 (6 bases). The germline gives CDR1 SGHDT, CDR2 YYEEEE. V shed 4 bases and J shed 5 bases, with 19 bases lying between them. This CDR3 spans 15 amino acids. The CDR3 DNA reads TGTGCCAGCAGCCAAGGTGGGGGCGCGGAGGACGAGCAGTACTTC. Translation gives CASSQGGGAEDEQYF.

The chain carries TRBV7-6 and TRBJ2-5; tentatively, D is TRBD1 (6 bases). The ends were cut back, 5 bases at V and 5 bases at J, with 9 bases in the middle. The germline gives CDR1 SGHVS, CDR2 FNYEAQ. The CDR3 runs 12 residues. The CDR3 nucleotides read TGTGCCAGCAGCGACAGGAGGGAGACCCAGTACTTC. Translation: CASSDRRETQYF.

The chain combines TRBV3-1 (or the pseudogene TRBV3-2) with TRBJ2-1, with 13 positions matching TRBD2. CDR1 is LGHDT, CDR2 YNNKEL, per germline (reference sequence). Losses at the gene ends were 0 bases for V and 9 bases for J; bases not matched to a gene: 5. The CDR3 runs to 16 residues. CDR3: CASSQDRLAGGGEQFF. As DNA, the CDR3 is TGTGCCAGCAGCCAAGATAGACTAGCGGGGGGAGGTGAGCAGTTCTTC.

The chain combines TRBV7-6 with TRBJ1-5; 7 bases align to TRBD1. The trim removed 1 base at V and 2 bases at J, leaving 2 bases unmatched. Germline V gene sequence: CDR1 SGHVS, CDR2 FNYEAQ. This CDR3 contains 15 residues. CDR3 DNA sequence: TGTGCCAGCAGCTTAGACGGACAGGGCAATCAGCCCCAGCATTTT. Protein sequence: CASSLDGQGNQPQHF.